This entry lists 9 T cell receptor beta chains sequenced from one sample in a study of response to subunit inactivated influenza vaccine. Each CDR3 protein is one row after TCRdb ran MiXCR on the RT-PCR reads. The table records fewer than 550,000 distinct CDR3 sequences, 25% of them present only once. Sequences were derived from CD4+ T cells sorted from PBMCs, sampled roughly 5 days after vaccination. The receptors shown here come from a man aged 50 to 59 who received an inactivated influenza vaccine.

The chain uses TRBV10-3 and TRBJ2-7, with 13 bases identical to TRBD2. Per the germline V gene, CDR1 is ENHRY and CDR2 is SYGVKD. V trimming: 4 bases; J trimming: 3 bases; junction bases outside the gene matches: 3. The CDR3 covers 15 residues. In DNA form, the CDR3 reads TGTGCCATCAGTGGATGGACTAGCGGGAGCTACGAGCAGTACTTC. This sequence encodes CAISGWTSGSYEQYF.

This rearrangement joins TRBV4-1 to TRBJ2-7, with TRBD1 matching over 9 bases. The CDR3 contains 16 residues. CDR1 and CDR2 (germline): MGHRA, YSYEKL. V shed 0 bases, J shed 2 bases, and the junction held 5 bases outside the gene matches. The CDR3 DNA reads as TGCGCCAGCAGCCAAGATAAAGGACAGGGGACCTACGAGCAGTACTTC. Protein: CASSQDKGQGTYEQYF.

This clonotype was seen a few times. This chain connects TRBV20-1 to TRBJ1-6; 12 positions match TRBD1. The CDR3 contains 15 residues. The V gene's germline CDR1 is DFQATT and CDR2 SNEGSKA (reference sequence). V shed 4 bases and J 9 bases; nucleotides not matched to a gene: 7. Here the CDR3 DNA reads TGCAGTGCTACAGGGACAGGGGGCGAATTTTCACCCCTCCACTTT. Residues: CSATGTGGEFSPLHF.

The genes are TRBV6-1 and TRBJ2-3; the match to TRBD2 covers 7 bases. There are 14 residues in the CDR3. J gave up 1 base and V 3 bases, and 1 base lay outside the gene matches. The germline V gene has CDR1 MNHNS and CDR2 SASEGT. In DNA form, the CDR3 reads TGTGCCAGCAGTGAGGGGGGGGGCACAGATACGCAGTATTTT. Encoded protein: CASSEGGGTDTQYF.

This clonotype was observed a few times. The CDR3 region has the DNA TGCAGCGCCGGACAGTACTACGAGCAGTACTTC. It yields the protein CSAGQYYEQYF. The chain carries TRBV29-1 and TRBJ2-7; possible D gene TRBD1, 6 bases. The CDR3 is 11 amino acids. Trimming cost V 7 bases and J 3 bases, with 10 bases left between them. Germline values: CDR1 SQVTM, CDR2 ANQGSEA.

The sample holds many counts of this clonotype. The chain carries TRBV29-1 and TRBJ2-1; 7 bases map to TRBD2. Trimming cost V 7 bases and J 7 bases; bases outside gene matches: 19. CDR3 length equals 16 residues. Per the germline V gene, CDR1 is SQVTM and CDR2 is ANQGSEA. DNA for the CDR3: TGCAGCGCCCCCGGGGACCGGGAGGACCCTCTGAATGAGCAGTTCTTC. Protein sequence: CSAPGDREDPLNEQFF.

With regard to this clonotype: A much larger clone differs by one base, so this may be a read error. This chain's CDR3 is CASSQDWRGYTEAFF. CDR3 sequence (DNA): TGCGCCAGCAGCCAAGATTGGAGGGGGTACACTGAAGCTTTCTTT. The V call is TRBV4-1, the J call TRBJ1-1; weak D call: TRBD1 (6 bases). Germline CDR1 MGHRA, CDR2 YSYEKL. This CDR3 comprises 15 residues. Deletions cut 0 bases from V and 3 bases from J, with 11 bases between.

V usage is TRBV15 and J usage is TRBJ1-6, with 10 bases identical to TRBD1. V dropped 5 bases and J dropped 9; count of bases not matched to a gene: 4. The CDR3 covers 14 residues. Germline V gene data show CDR1 as LNHNV and CDR2 as YYDKDF (reference sequence). The CDR3 loop is CATSGQGVVSPLHF. Here the CDR3 DNA reads TGTGCCACCAGCGGACAGGGGGTTGTTTCACCCCTCCACTTT.

This clonotype was counted a single time. The chain uses TRBV18 and TRBJ2-1; D is unclear. CDR3 length: 13 amino acids. Trimming took 3 bases from V and 2 from J, leaving 5 bases between them. Germline CDR1 reads KGHSH; CDR2 reads LQKENI. CDR3 protein: CASSPLPYNEQFF. The CDR3 region has the DNA TGTGCCAGCTCACCCTTACCCTACAATGAGCAGTTCTTC.